The 17 T cell receptor beta chains below all came from one sample that was sequenced in a study of cytotoxic CD8 clonotypes in ibrutinib-treated CLL. The data were produced by immunoSEQ multiplex PCR, yet TCRdb's version contains in-frame clones alone and is incomplete. Of about 89,000 clones in the sample, approximately 82% were seen once. The source was PBMCs, collected after 12 months of ibrutinib treatment. Every receptor here comes from a human donor with chronic lymphocytic leukemia.

This chain uses TRBV7-2 with TRBJ2-2; no reliable D call. The CDR3 sequence is 14 residues long. The V end lost 11 bases, the J end lost 5 bases, and 18 bases lay between the germline ends. Germline V gene sequence: CDR1 SGHTA, CDR2 FQGNSA. CDR3 residues: CAGQDRPLTGELFF. The CDR3 coding sequence is TGTGCCGGTCAGGATAGACCTTTGACCGGGGAGCTGTTTTTT. Full variable domain (remainder filled in from reference TRBV7-2 and TRBJ2-2): GAGVSQSPSNKVTEKGKDVELRCDPISGHTALYWYRQSLGQGLEFLIYFQGNSAPDKSGLPSDRFSAERTGGSVSTLTIQRTQQEDSAVYLCAGQDRPLTGELFFGEGSRLTVL.

This clone has a count of ten or more. The rearrangement joins TRBV5-4 to TRBJ2-3, with D possibly matching TRBD2 (7 bases). The CDR3 is 16 residues long. The V gene lost 4 bases and the J gene lost 2 bases, with 17 bases spanning the gap. Germline lookup yields CDR1 SGHNT and CDR2 YYREEE (reference sequence). CDR3 sequence: CASSPQGGSPTDTQYF. The CDR3 DNA reads TGTGCCAGCAGCCCACAGGGAGGGTCCCCCACAGATACGCAGTATTTT.

The chain carries TRBV9 and TRBJ1-1, with D possibly being TRBD1 (6 bases). This CDR3 has 14 amino acids. Trimming took off 4 bases at V and 6 bases at J, with 16 bases between the two ends. Germline V lookup: CDR1 SGDLS, CDR2 YYNGEE. DNA of the CDR3: TGTGCCAGCAGCCACTCTGGGGGGGCGGCTGAAGCTTTCTTT. This sequence encodes CASSHSGGAAEAFF.

The chain combines TRBV28 with TRBJ2-7; 9 nucleotides line up with TRBD1. The germline gives CDR1 MDHEN, CDR2 SYDVKM. The length of the CDR3 is 20 residues. The V and J ends lost 7 bases and 3 bases, in that order; junction bases with no gene match: 25. Written as DNA, the CDR3 is TGTGCCAGCACGGGTCCCCGATCACAGGGGGCCAACCGGTGGGACTACGAGCAGTACTTC. This gives the protein CASTGPRSQGANRWDYEQYF.

The chain employs TRBV14 and TRBJ1-5; 9 bases line up with TRBD1. This CDR3 spans 22 amino acids. Losses at the gene ends were 4 bases for V and 0 bases for J; bases not matched to a gene: 22. Germline CDR1 reads SGHDN; CDR2 reads FVKESK. This CDR3 reads CASSPTRVSRTGVGLSNQPQHF. CDR3 nucleotide sequence: TGTGCCAGCAGCCCAACCAGGGTTTCCCGGACAGGGGTCGGGCTTAGCAATCAGCCCCAGCATTTT.

The rearrangement links TRBV27 to TRBJ1-6; D not certain. Germline loops: CDR1 MNHEY, CDR2 SMNVEV (reference sequence). V was clipped by 8 bases and J by 2 bases, with 7 bases between them. The CDR3 totals 13 residues. The CDR3: CASAGAYNSPLHF. CDR3 coding DNA: TGTGCCAGCGCCGGGGCCTATAATTCACCCCTCCACTTT.

V gene TRBV28 combines with J gene TRBJ2-1; TRBD2 matches 7 bases. CDR1 is MDHEN, CDR2 SYDVKM, per germline. V lost 0 bases, J lost 10 bases, and 18 bases stayed unmatched. This CDR3 region has 18 residues. The CDR3 sequence: CASSLWLSGTAKVGEQFF. DNA for the CDR3: TGTGCCAGCAGTTTATGGCTGAGCGGGACCGCGAAGGTCGGGGAGCAGTTCTTC.

This rearrangement joins TRBV2 to TRBJ1-3; perhaps TRBD1 as D (5 bases). With 0 bases removed from V and 0 bases from J, the gap between germline ends came to 12 bases. The CDR3 extends over 17 amino acids. Germline CDR1 and CDR2: SNHLY and FYNNEI. Here the CDR3 reads CASSEARGAISGNTIYF. Written as DNA, the CDR3 is TGTGCCAGCAGTGAAGCGCGAGGGGCGATCTCTGGAAACACCATATATTTT.

The sample holds a few counts of this clone. The rearrangement joins TRBV5-1 to TRBJ1-1; possible D gene TRBD1, 5 bases. The CDR3 sequence is 13 residues long. The germline gives CDR1 SGHRS, CDR2 YFSETQ. Trimming left V 0 bases short and J 6 bases short, with 9 bases between. Here the CDR3 reads CASSLDLGPEAFF. Written as DNA, the CDR3 is TGCGCCAGCAGCTTGGATCTGGGACCTGAAGCTTTCTTT.

The rearrangement joins TRBV7-3 to TRBJ2-5; maybe TRBD1 (6 bases). V dropped 0 bases and J dropped 0 bases, with 11 bases sitting between them. The CDR3 extends over 16 amino acids. Germline V CDR1 and CDR2: SGHTA, FQGTGA. Here the CDR3 reads CASSLTGRDNQETQYF. The CDR3, as DNA: TGTGCCAGCAGCTTAACTGGCCGGGACAACCAAGAGACCCAGTACTTC.

The rearrangement links TRBV2 to TRBJ2-3, with 7 bases identical to TRBD1. CDR3 length equals 11 residues. After removal of 8 bases from V and 10 bases from J, the junction contained 6 bases not matched to a gene. Germline values: CDR1 SNHLY, CDR2 FYNNEI. CDR3 loop: CASVRQGPQYF. The CDR3 nucleotides read TGTGCCAGCGTTCGACAGGGCCCGCAGTATTTT.

This chain links TRBV30 with TRBJ1-1; D possibly corresponds to TRBD1 (5 bases). The CDR3 runs to 14 residues. The germline CDR1 and CDR2 sequences are GTSNPN and SVGIG (reference sequence). The V end lost 2 bases, the J end lost 5 bases, and 15 bases lay between the germline ends. CDR3 sequence reads: CAWSIGGTGTEAFF. The CDR3 DNA reads as TGTGCCTGGAGTATAGGAGGGACGGGGACTGAAGCTTTCTTT.

V is TRBV2 and J is TRBJ2-5, with D perhaps given as TRBD1 or TRBD2 (5 bases each). Germline V gene data show CDR1 as SNHLY and CDR2 as FYNNEI. CDR3 length: 14 amino acids. V lost 7 bases to trimming and J lost 1 base, with 13 bases between them. Written as DNA, the CDR3 is TGTGCCAGCAACCAGAGGGGACCCCAAGAGACCCAGTACTTC. As protein: CASNQRGPQETQYF.

The rearrangement links TRBV5-6 to TRBJ2-2; D is uncertain. V lost 4 bases to trimming and J lost 1 base, with 8 bases between them. There are 14 residues in the CDR3. CDR1 SGHDT and CDR2 YYEEEE come from the germline V gene. This CDR3 is CASSLRQNTGELFF. The CDR3 nucleotides read TGTGCCAGCAGCCTTAGACAGAACACCGGGGAGCTGTTTTTT.

The rearrangement links TRBV5-1 to TRBJ2-3; D unresolved. Germline CDR1 SGHRS, CDR2 YFSETQ. V lost 3 bases and J lost 2, with 10 bases in between. The CDR3 totals 14 residues. For the CDR3, the DNA is TGCGCCAGCAGCTCCCCTTTGGCCACAGATACGCAGTATTTT. It encodes CASSSPLATDTQYF. The full variable domain, its missing parts supplied by reference TRBV5-1 and TRBJ2-3, is KAGVTQTPRYLIKTRGQQVTLSCSPISGHRSVSWYQQTPGQGLQFLFEYFSETQRNKGNFPGRFSGRQFSNSRSEMNVSTLELGDSALYLCASSSPLATDTQYFGPGTRLTVL.

This chain joins TRBV7-6 and TRBJ2-1, with 7 bases that match TRBD1. The CDR3 length is 13 residues. CDR1 SGHVS and CDR2 FNYEAQ come from the germline V gene. Trimming removed 5 bases from V and 8 bases from J; junction bases left unmatched: 6. CDR3 sequence (DNA): TGTGCCAGCAGCCACCGGGACAGAGATGAGCAGTTCTTC. Its protein product is CASSHRDRDEQFF.

V gene TRBV6-5 combines with J gene TRBJ2-2; D gene uncertain. Trimming removed 6 bases from V and 0 bases from J, with 11 bases in between. The CDR3 covers 15 residues. From germline, CDR1 is MNHEY and CDR2 SVGAGI. CDR3 region: CASSRGIANTGELFF. The CDR3 coding sequence is TGTGCCAGCAGCCGCGGAATCGCGAACACCGGGGAGCTGTTTTTT.